The clone carrying this T cell receptor beta chain has at least ten counts. CDR1 is SNHLY, CDR2 FYNNEI, per germline. The CDR3 contains 12 residues. Trimming cost V 11 bases and J 3 bases, with 14 bases left between them. These data belong to a study of human T cells and chemical hapten exposure. Documented time point: patch test 3, about 24 weeks after DPC sensitization. Regarding treatment: therapeutic diphenylcyclopropenone sensitization with weekly scalp DPC. TCRdb used MiXCR to reprocess the RACE reads, holding one entry per CDR3 protein. The sample carries 27,000 or so distinct CDR3 sequences, 5% to 6% recorded once.

The rearrangement links TRBV2 to TRBJ2-7; possibly TRBD1 for D (6 bases). The sequence derives from a man aged 30 to 45 with alopecia areata. Some clones in this sample may be carry-over from other donors' samples. The starting material was whole blood, obtained in connection with sensitization to the hapten diphenylcyclopropenone (DPC). The CDR3 loop reads CAGRQELYEQYF. Written as DNA, the CDR3 is TGTGCCGGTCGACAGGAGCTCTACGAGCAGTACTTC.